By proportion, the clone carrying this T cell receptor (beta chain) is medium-sized. Its specificity is unknown. The protocol was immunoSEQ multiplex PCR, while the TCRdb copy is restricted to in-frame clones and leaves out a portion. The sample lists 20,000 to 25,000 clones, 68% occurring once. Relapse after autologous stem cell transplantation occurred in every patient, and brentuximab vedotin exposure varied. The data originate from a study of PD-1 blockade in classical Hodgkin lymphoma. Whole-study results and caveats: By C4D1, diversity of CD4+ TCRs had risen significantly, whereas that of CD8+ TCRs had not. It was among complete responders that baseline diversity resembled that of newly diagnosed patients.

The ends were cut back, 5 bases at V and 1 base at J, with 15 bases in the middle. From germline, CDR1 is MDHEN and CDR2 SYDVKM. This CDR3 is 16 amino acids long. The chain links TRBV28 to TRBJ1-5; TRBD1 might be the D (6 bases). Material: peripheral blood mononuclear cells (PBMCs), obtained at baseline. The sequence came from a human donor with classical Hodgkin lymphoma. The CDR3 DNA reads TGTGCCAGCAGTCCACAGACAGGAACAAGCAATCAGCCCCAGCATTTT. It specifies CASSPQTGTSNQPQHF.